These T cell receptor beta chains were read from a single sample in a study of T cell responses to AZD1222 COVID-19 vaccine. Repertoires were generated with immunoSEQ multiplex PCR, while TCRdb's copy carries only in-frame clones and drops some. The data show approximately 150,000 clones, roughly 90% seen once. Sequenced material: peripheral blood, taken on day 0 of AZD1222 vaccination. The source of these receptors is an adult in good health. Both conserved end residues are part of each CDR3. The D gene is left open where the match is weak. Size tells how often a clone was seen (once, few, many) or the class of an expanded clone, and some rows leave it out.

clone size	J gene	V gene	D gene	CDR3 protein	CDR3 DNA
-	TRBJ2-5	TRBV10-2	TRBD1	CASRSGTGAQETQYF	TGCGCCAGCAGGTCCGGGACAGGGGCCCAAGAGACCCAGTACTTC
-	TRBJ1-2	TRBV7-9	-	CASSLFPGNYGYTF	TGTGCCAGCAGCTTATTCCCAGGGAACTATGGCTACACCTTC
-	TRBJ2-1	TRBV10-3	TRBD1	CAISESTGNNEQFF	TGTGCCATCAGTGAGTCGACAGGGAACAATGAGCAGTTCTTC
once	TRBJ1-2	TRBV19	TRBD1	CASSTGTVYGYTF	TGTGCCAGTAGTACAGGGACAGTATATGGCTACACCTTC
once	TRBJ2-3	TRBV7-3	-	CASSLQGGFTDTQYF	TGTGCCAGCAGCCTTCAAGGGGGGTTCACAGATACGCAGTATTTT
-	TRBJ2-5	TRBV3-1/TRBV3-2	TRBD2	CASSQRPSGGETQYF	TGTGCCAGCAGCCAACGTCCTAGCGGTGGGGAGACCCAGTACTTC
-	TRBJ2-6	TRBV5-1	TRBD2	CASSLGLAVAGANVLTF	TGCGCCAGCAGCTTGGGGCTAGCGGTAGCTGGGGCCAACGTCCTGACTTTC
-	TRBJ2-7	TRBV6-5	TRBD1	CASSRTGTGSYEQYF	TGTGCCAGCAGCCGAACCGGGACAGGGAGCTACGAGCAGTACTTC
few	TRBJ2-1	TRBV5-5	TRBD2	CASSSVVLAAYNEQFF	TGTGCCAGCAGCTCCGTTGTACTAGCGGCCTACAATGAGCAGTTCTTC
-	TRBJ2-5	TRBV7-6	TRBD2	CASSPGRGGLRETQYF	TGTGCCAGCAGCCCTGGGAGGGGAGGATTAAGAGAGACCCAGTACTTC
-	TRBJ1-3	TRBV28	-	CASSIWGSGNTIYF	TGTGCCAGCAGTATCTGGGGGTCTGGAAACACCATATATTTT
-	TRBJ1-1	TRBV6-1	-	CATARGATTNTEAFF	TGTGCCACTGCGCGGGGGGCAACAACGAACACTGAAGCTTTCTTT
-	TRBJ1-1	TRBV28	-	CASKEGNTEAFF	TGTGCCAGCAAGGAGGGGAACACTGAAGCTTTCTTT
-	TRBJ2-1	TRBV6-5	TRBD2	CASSYSAAGPNEQFF	TGTGCCAGCAGTTACTCTGCAGCGGGACCTAATGAGCAGTTCTTC
-	TRBJ2-7	TRBV5-4	-	CASSAPGEGYEQYF	TGTGCCAGCAGCGCCCCAGGGGAGGGGTACGAGCAGTACTTC
-	TRBJ2-7	TRBV4-1	-	CASSQDLSSLAYEQYF	TGCGCCAGCAGCCAAGATCTATCTAGCTTAGCCTACGAGCAGTACTTC
-	TRBJ2-3	TRBV25-1	-	CASSEWAATQYF	TGTGCCAGCAGTGAGTGGGCGGCCACGCAGTATTTT
few	TRBJ2-4	TRBV2	-	CASSELRIAKNIQYF	TGTGCCAGCAGTGAACTGAGAATAGCCAAAAACATTCAGTACTTC
-	TRBJ1-1	TRBV6-6	-	CASSYSTSTEAFF	TGTGCCAGCAGTTACTCGACGAGCACTGAAGCTTTCTTT
-	TRBJ1-3	TRBV21-1	-	CASSKMAGAVGNTIYF	TGTGCCAGCAGCAAAATGGCGGGGGCGGTTGGAAACACCATATATTTT
-	TRBJ2-7	TRBV28	-	CASRDQGVPLYEQYF	TGTGCCAGCAGAGACCAGGGAGTCCCTCTCTACGAGCAGTACTTC
once	TRBJ2-1	TRBV29-1	-	CSVAGEGNEQFF	TGCAGCGTTGCGGGAGAAGGCAATGAGCAGTTCTTC
-	TRBJ2-3	TRBV6-5	TRBD2	CASRSGRSTDTQYF	TGTGCCAGCAGGTCCGGGAGGAGCACAGATACGCAGTATTTT
few	TRBJ2-3	TRBV5-1	-	CASGVGGHADTQYF	TGCGCCAGCGGGGTGGGAGGTCACGCAGATACGCAGTATTTT
-	TRBJ1-4	TRBV19	TRBD1	CASSIRSGTANEKLFF	TGTGCCAGTAGTATAAGATCCGGGACAGCTAATGAAAAACTGTTTTTT
-	TRBJ2-3	TRBV5-1	-	CATSRSGTNTQYF	TGCGCCACCTCCAGGTCAGGCACAAATACGCAGTATTTT
-	TRBJ2-7	TRBV21-1	-	CASSTSVLGPREQYF	TGTGCCAGCAGCACCTCCGTTCTTGGCCCCCGGGAGCAGTACTTC
-	TRBJ1-1	TRBV9	TRBD1	CASSLLGQGAFVNTEAFF	TGTGCCAGCAGCCTGCTTGGACAGGGGGCGTTTGTGAACACTGAAGCTTTCTTT
-	TRBJ2-7	TRBV29-1	TRBD2	CSVFRPLAGVDEQYF	TGCAGCGTCTTCCGACCCCTAGCGGGAGTGGACGAGCAGTACTTC
-	TRBJ1-5	TRBV27	-	CASSLPGGNQPQHF	TGTGCCAGCAGTTTACCAGGGGGCAATCAGCCCCAGCATTTT
-	TRBJ1-2	TRBV29-1	-	CSVVGANYGYTF	TGCAGCGTTGTGGGGGCTAACTATGGCTACACCTTC
-	TRBJ2-2	TRBV7-2	TRBD2	CASSLGPGRATGELFF	TGTGCCAGCAGCTTGGGGCCCGGGAGGGCCACCGGGGAGCTGTTTTTT
-	TRBJ2-1	TRBV5-5	-	CASSFRGATRSYNEQFF	TGTGCCAGCAGCTTTAGAGGAGCGACACGCTCCTACAATGAGCAGTTCTTC
-	TRBJ2-2	TRBV28	-	CASSFGGAGTGELFF	TGTGCCAGCAGTTTCGGGGGAGCAGGAACCGGGGAGCTGTTTTTT
-	TRBJ1-1	TRBV30	TRBD1	CAWSVWGRGQPNTEAFF	TGTGCCTGGAGTGTATGGGGGAGGGGACAGCCAAACACTGAAGCTTTCTTT
-	TRBJ2-1	TRBV19	TRBD2	CASTPSGYNEQFF	TGTGCCAGTACCCCTAGCGGGTACAATGAGCAGTTCTTC
once	TRBJ2-5	TRBV5-1	TRBD2	CASSLDRGSRETQYF	TGCGCCAGCAGCTTGGATCGCGGGAGTCGGGAGACCCAGTACTTC
-	TRBJ2-1	TRBV27	-	CASSLSANRALYNEQFF	TGTGCCAGCAGTTTATCGGCAAACAGGGCCCTTTACAATGAGCAGTTCTTC
-	TRBJ1-3	TRBV18	-	CASSPWSSTGSGNTIYF	TGTGCCAGCTCACCGTGGTCCTCAACCGGCTCTGGAAACACCATATATTTT